The T cell receptor (beta chain) under discussion was sequenced for a study of early stage breast cancer tumors (dated by TCRdb to about 2017). As for the study more broadly: Of the roughly 15 invasive breast tumors, approximately 11 were found to be estrogen receptor-positive, progesterone receptor-positive and HER2-negative. Across all samples, 2,500,000 or so templates representing about 1,100,000 unique clonotypes were detected. A read coverage of roughly 10-fold per sample was achieved on average. About 65% of the 12 ER+/PR+/HER2- tumors were invasive ductal carcinomas, while the other four were invasive lobular carcinomas. The study at large found these results: Enriched TCRB sequences shared across patients were mostly commonly generated sequences, unlikely to play an important role in the tumor microenvironment. Chain pairing and functional markers such as CD4, CD8 and FOXP3 were not captured by bulk genomic DNA sequencing of unsorted cells. Repertoires from blood and normal breast were more alike than repertoires from blood and tumor, and in about 85% of the 16 patients, comparing each tissue with blood separated tumor from normal. Approximately 2.5-fold higher T cell density and higher clonality were observed in tumors than in adjacent normal breast tissue. Analysis by tumor subtype was prevented by the small cohort size.

The germline V gene gives CDR1 as SGDLS and CDR2 as YYNGEE. Trimming at the junction amounts to 0 bases on V and 2 bases on J, and the germline ends lie 12 bases apart. The CDR3 runs 15 amino acids, cysteine and phenylalanine included. Only CDR3 DNA remains: 45 bases, in frame from the first base. About 18-55 mg of tumor tissue was diced and typically yielded more than 3 ug of DNA. The study profiled bulk TCR beta-chain repertoires in matched peripheral blood, tumor and adjacent normal breast tissue taken from some 17 patients with early-stage breast cancer. After resection, visually identified tumor tissue was excised and placed in prechilled RNAlater. A TissueLyser II was used to homogenize diced tumor tissue (roughly 17-50 mg) in RLTplus buffer containing beta-mercaptoethanol and antifoaming agent. Genomic DNA was extracted with the Qiagen AllPrep DNA/RNA Mini kit. As to this clone: Its antigen is unknown. The sample holds no much larger clone one base away, and base qualities are not on file.

Two independent genomic DNA replicates were amplified for each sample, with 0.5 ug used for blood and around 1.5 ug for tumor or normal breast. Following the manufacturer's instructions, the ImmunoSeq Intro kit was used to carry out TCRB sequencing on genomic DNA. Multiplex PCR ran 25 to 40 cycles with proprietary primers and spike-in control sequences for absolute quantification. An 87-bp fragment spanning the CDR3 and flanking V and J genes was sequenced with single-end 150-bp reads. Seven samples, each with two replicates, were multiplexed per lane of an Illumina MiSeq using version 3.0 chemistry. Under the source paper's analysis protocol: The vendor's proprietary pipeline handled the raw data processing, merging both replicates into a single result for each sample. Clonotypes were defined as productive rearrangements sharing the V-gene family, CDR3 amino acid sequence and J-gene segment. Clonality was calculated as 1 minus the normalized Shannon entropy (Pielou evenness) of TCRB abundances. To estimate T cell density, the total number of templates was divided by the number of input cells, which was inferred from the amount of DNA input. Recon, run with its default parameters, was used to estimate overall repertoire diversity and clonality. Tumor-enriched clonotypes were defined as having over 0.1% abundance in tumor and at least 32-fold higher abundance than in normal breast. Drawn from immuneACCESS, this table holds only the in-frame rearrangements with V and J called that TCRdb kept. Clones are partly lost; checked studies trace under half to an unresolved V gene and leave the rest unexplained. V and J calls and clone size are given by that table; D and trimming were obtained from the DNA. In this sample the table shows 5,200 or so clones, about three quarters of which occur a single time. The ten largest make up 15% to 18% of the sample.

The clonotype was recovered from a person aged 55 to 75 with breast cancer. Rearrangement joined TRBV9 to TRBJ2-7, with the D gene not confidently named. The sample was breast tumor tissue. CDR3 protein: CASSVGVGSAYEQYF. The bases are TGTGCCAGCAGCGTAGGAGTGGGGTCCGCCTACGAGCAGTACTTC.